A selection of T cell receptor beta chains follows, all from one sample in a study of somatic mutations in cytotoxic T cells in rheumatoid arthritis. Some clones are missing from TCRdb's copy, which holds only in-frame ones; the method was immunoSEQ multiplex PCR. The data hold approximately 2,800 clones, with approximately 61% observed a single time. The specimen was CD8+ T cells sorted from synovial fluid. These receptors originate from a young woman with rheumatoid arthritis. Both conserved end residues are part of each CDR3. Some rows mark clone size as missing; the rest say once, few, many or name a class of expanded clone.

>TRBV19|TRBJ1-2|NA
CASSMGAGADLRRDGYTF
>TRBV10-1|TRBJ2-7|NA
CASSQGQAYEQYF
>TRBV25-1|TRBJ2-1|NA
CASSVGTSGNEQFF
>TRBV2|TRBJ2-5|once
CASRTGVQETQYF
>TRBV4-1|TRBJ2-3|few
CASSPAASTDTQYF
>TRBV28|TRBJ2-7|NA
CASSIRSGGAHYEQYF
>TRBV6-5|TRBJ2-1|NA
CASSYSTGTYNEQFF
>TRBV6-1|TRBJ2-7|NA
CASSDGPSREQYF
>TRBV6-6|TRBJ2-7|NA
CASSYRTGASYEQYF
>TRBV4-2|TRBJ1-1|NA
CASSAQGNTEAFF
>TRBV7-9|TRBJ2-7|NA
CASSLAGDYEQYF
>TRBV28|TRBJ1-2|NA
CASSSRQEVYGYTF
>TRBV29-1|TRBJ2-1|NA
CSDSNHNEQFF
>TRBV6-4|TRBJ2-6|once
CASSAGTGGSGANVLTF
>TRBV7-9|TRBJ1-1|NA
CASSETAGTEAFF
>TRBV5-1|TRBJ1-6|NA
CASSLYSWDSPLHF
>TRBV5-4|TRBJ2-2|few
CASSSDRITNTGELFF
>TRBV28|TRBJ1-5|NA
CASSRGSQPQHF
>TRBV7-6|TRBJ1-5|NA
CASSPSTGGGQPQHF
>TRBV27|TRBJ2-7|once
CASSFGQGLSYEQYF
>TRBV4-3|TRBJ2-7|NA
CASSQDQMGGYEQYF
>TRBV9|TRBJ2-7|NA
CASSPRTDITYEQYF
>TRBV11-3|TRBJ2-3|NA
CASSLDRTSGGTDTQYF
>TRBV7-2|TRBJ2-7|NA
CASSLGVSSYEQYF
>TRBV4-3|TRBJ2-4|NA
CASSQDMGGAKNIQYF
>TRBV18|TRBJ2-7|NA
CASSQAGPYEQYF